This TCR beta chain was sequenced for a study of blood T cell repertoires in COVID-19. Study background: The United States, Italy and Spain supplied acute and convalescent COVID-19 samples. T cells, B-cell-depleted T cells, or PBMCs supplied cDNA or gDNA.

Germline V gene lookup returns CDR1 SGHRS and CDR2 YFSETQ. Trimming cost V 4 bases and J 2 bases, with 9 bases left between them. This CDR3 has 13 residues. The table lists this clone with a count of one. How the authors handled the data: Reference gene primer amplification in the assay estimated nucleated cell counts. The data were produced by immunoSEQ multiplex PCR, yet TCRdb's version contains in-frame clones alone and is incomplete. That table furnishes V, J and clone size, whereas the DNA furnished D and trimming. The sample lists 290,000 or so clones; roughly nine tenths were seen once. The V call is TRBV5-1, the J call TRBJ1-1, with D maybe TRBD1 (5 bases). The clonotype was recovered from a man between 18 and 29 years old with active or convalescent COVID-19. The specimen was peripheral blood. In nucleotides, the CDR3 is TGCGCCAGCAGCCAGGACACCAACACTGAAGCTTTCTTT. Its protein is CASSQDTNTEAFF.